The sequence of this T cell receptor beta chain was determined in a study of T cells in Graves' hyperthyroidism and ophthalmopathy. The study's findings and limits: The model foresaw ophthalmopathy a median around 6 months prior to onset.

From germline, CDR1 is SGHTA and CDR2 FQGTGA. This CDR3 is 12 amino acids long. TCR beta CDR3 region amplification was performed from RNA transcripts. The study used the HTBI primer set for a first-round RT-PCR of the TCR CDR3. TCRdb itself ran the multiplex PCR reads through MiXCR, one entry per CDR3 protein. The table includes hundreds of thousands of distinct CDR3 sequences, roughly 15% detected once. To note about this clonotype: Its antigen is undetermined. Just one base apart from a much larger clone, this may be a read error.

Enrolled ophthalmopathy patients presented with a Clinical Activity Score of at least 3, a NOSPECS grade of at least 4, and disease duration under 3 months. Exclusion of a patient resulted from uncontrolled infection, other autoimmune disease, pregnancy or lactation. Sequencing was performed on blood. The sequence came from a woman aged 55-69 years with Graves' ophthalmopathy. The rearrangement joins TRBV7-3 to TRBJ2-1; 7 bases line up with TRBD2. The better agreement between TRBJ2-7 and the DNA end casts doubt on the J call. DNA for the CDR3: TGTGCCAGCAGGGGGGAGGGCAATGAGCAGTACTTC. Its translation is CASRGEGNEQYF.